The 12 T cell receptor beta chains listed next were all sequenced from one sample in a study of cytomegalovirus exposure and HLA in healthy donors. Profiled with immunoSEQ multiplex PCR; TCRdb holds only in-frame clones, not every one. The sample lists about 360,000 clones, roughly 88% occurring once. The sample was PBMCs. The receptor set was obtained from a young woman in good health and CMV-seronegative.

This chain uses TRBV14 with TRBJ2-7; the D gene is possibly TRBD1 (7 bases). CDR1 and CDR2 (germline): SGHDN, FVKESK. V lost 0 bases and J 2 bases, leaving 14 bases between the germline ends. The CDR3 is 16 amino acids. CDR3: CASSQDWQGEAYEQYF. The DNA for the CDR3 is TGTGCCAGCAGCCAAGATTGGCAGGGGGAGGCCTACGAGCAGTACTTC.

V gene TRBV6-5 combines with J gene TRBJ2-1, with 9 positions matching TRBD2. Germline CDR1 MNHEY, CDR2 SVGAGI. The CDR3 is 15 amino acids. The V and J ends lost 4 bases and 8 bases, in that order; junction bases with no gene match: 9. CDR3 DNA: TGTGCCAGCAGTTTCGGGACTAGCAATAGGGATGAGCAGTTCTTC. Its translation: CASSFGTSNRDEQFF.

The gene calls are TRBV7-3 and TRBJ2-3; D perhaps matches TRBD2 (6 bases). The V end was cut by 6 bases, the J end by 2 bases, with 18 bases between. The germline CDR1 and CDR2 sequences are SGHTA and FQGTGA. CDR3 length: 16 amino acids. CDR3 DNA sequence: TGTGCCAGCAGTCCCGGGGTAGCGGCTTTCACAGATACGCAGTATTTT. This translates into CASSPGVAAFTDTQYF.

The rearrangement uses TRBV27 and TRBJ2-5; maybe TRBD2 (7 bases). Per germline, CDR1 MNHEY and CDR2 SMNVEV (reference sequence). V lost 6 bases and J lost 2, with 19 bases in between. CDR3 size: 16 residues. This CDR3 is CASSLLRGQGQETQYF. DNA for the CDR3: TGTGCCAGCAGCCTCTTGCGGGGGCAAGGGCAAGAGACCCAGTACTTC.

J is TRBJ2-1 and V is TRBV27; D not resolved. V lost 3 bases and J lost 0, with 15 bases in between. The CDR3 runs 17 residues. The germline V gene has CDR1 MNHEY and CDR2 SMNVEV (reference sequence). The CDR3 DNA sequence: TGTGCCAGCAGTTTTTCCCTTCCGTCGAGCTCCTACAATGAGCAGTTCTTC. It is translated as CASSFSLPSSSYNEQFF.

This clone was detected only a few times. V gene TRBV12-2 combines with J gene TRBJ1-2; the table's TRBD1 call for D was not verified on the DNA. TRBV12-2 is a pseudogene locus. This CDR3 spans 17 amino acids. In DNA, the CDR3 is TGTGCAAGTCGCTCCTCAAGGACAGGGACTTCTCTCTATGGCTACACCTTC. Translating gives CASRSSRTGTSLYGYTF.

The chain recombines TRBV2 with TRBJ2-7; TRBD2 agrees at 9 bases. Germline-derived CDR1 and CDR2 are SNHLY and FYNNEI. The V segment lost 5 bases and the J segment 4 bases; nucleotides outside the gene matches: 3. CDR3 length: 13 amino acids. CDR3: CASSPTSGYEQYF. Written as DNA, the CDR3 is TGTGCCAGCAGTCCGACTAGCGGATACGAGCAGTACTTC.

V and J are TRBV2 and TRBJ2-7; TRBD1 matches at 10 bases. The V segment lost 5 bases and the J segment 5 bases; nucleotides outside the gene matches: 9. The CDR3 length is 15 residues. Germline loops: CDR1 SNHLY, CDR2 FYNNEI. The CDR3 sequence: CASSWPGQGYHEQYF. The CDR3, as DNA: TGTGCCAGCAGTTGGCCGGGACAGGGGTACCACGAGCAGTACTTC. Full variable domain (outside the CDR3, taken from reference TRBV2 and TRBJ2-7): EPEVTQTPSHQVTQMGQEVILRCVPISNHLYFYWYRQILGQKVEFLVSFYNNEISEKSEIFDDQFSVERPDGSNFTLKIRSTKLEDSAMYFCASSWPGQGYHEQYFGPGTRLTVT.

CDR3 bases: TGTGCCAGCAGTTTTTTCGGGACAGGGCGTTTGGGTCAGCCCCAGCATTTT. This codes for CASSFFGTGRLGQPQHF. The rearrangement uses TRBV27 and TRBJ1-5, with 9 bases fitting TRBD1. The V gene end was trimmed by 3 bases and the J gene end by 6 bases; junction bases not matched to a gene: 12. The CDR3 consists of 17 residues. CDR1 and CDR2 (germline): MNHEY, SMNVEV (reference sequence).

The chain has TRBV15 and TRBJ1-4, with D possibly TRBD1 on 6 matching bases. V was trimmed by 5 bases and J by 7 bases, leaving 17 bases between them. Germline V gives CDR1 LNHNV, CDR2 YYDKDF (reference sequence). The CDR3 has 15 amino acids. The CDR3 DNA sequence: TGTGCCACCAGCGTCATCGGGACATCGAGTGAAAAACTGTTTTTT. It codes for CATSVIGTSSEKLFF.

This rearrangement joins TRBV10-1 to TRBJ1-6; no reliable D call. CDR1 is WNHNN, CDR2 SYGVQD, per germline (reference sequence). V was trimmed by 2 bases and J by 5 bases, leaving 7 bases between them. The CDR3 totals 14 residues. The CDR3 spells CASSEARDNSPLHF. For the CDR3, the DNA is TGCGCCAGCAGTGAGGCCCGGGATAATTCACCCCTCCACTTT.

The chain recombines TRBV9 with TRBJ2-2, with a possible D match to TRBD2 (6 bases). This CDR3 contains 17 residues. Germline lookup yields CDR1 SGDLS and CDR2 YYNGEE. V lost 0 bases and J 1 base, leaving 13 bases between the germline ends. The CDR3 DNA sequence: TGTGCCAGCAGCGTAGGATCACTAGCCCTGAACACCGGGGAGCTGTTTTTT. Translating gives CASSVGSLALNTGELFF.